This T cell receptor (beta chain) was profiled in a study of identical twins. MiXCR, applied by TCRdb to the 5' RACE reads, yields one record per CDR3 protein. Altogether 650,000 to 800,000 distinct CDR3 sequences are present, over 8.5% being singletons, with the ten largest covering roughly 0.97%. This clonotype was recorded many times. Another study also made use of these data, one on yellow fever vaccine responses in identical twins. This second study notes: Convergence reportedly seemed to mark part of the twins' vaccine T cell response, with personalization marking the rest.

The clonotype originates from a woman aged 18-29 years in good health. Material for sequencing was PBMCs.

CDR3 region: CASSLYYGTSGAGGATQYF. Here the CDR3 DNA reads TGTGCCAGCAGCTTATACTACGGGACTAGCGGGGCCGGAGGGGCTACGCAGTATTTT. The chain uses TRBV11-2 and TRBJ2-3; 13 bases fit TRBD2. CDR3 size: 19 residues. The germline CDR1 and CDR2 sequences are SGHAT and FQNNGV. Unmatched junction bases numbered 16, after V lost 2 bases and J lost 8 bases.